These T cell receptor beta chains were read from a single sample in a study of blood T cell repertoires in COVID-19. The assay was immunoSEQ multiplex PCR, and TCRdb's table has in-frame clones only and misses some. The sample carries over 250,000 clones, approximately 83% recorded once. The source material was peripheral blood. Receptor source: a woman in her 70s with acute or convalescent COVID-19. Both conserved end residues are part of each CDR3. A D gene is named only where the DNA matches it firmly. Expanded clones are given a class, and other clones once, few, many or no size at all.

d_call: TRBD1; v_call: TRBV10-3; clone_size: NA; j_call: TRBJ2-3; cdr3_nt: TGTGCCGTCTCGGGACAGTTGGGCCCCACAGATACGCAGTATTTT; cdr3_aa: CAVSGQLGPTDTQYF
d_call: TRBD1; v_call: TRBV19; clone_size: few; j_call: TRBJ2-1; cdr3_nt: TGTGCCAGTAGTAAGGACAGGAGCTCCTACAATGAGCAGTTCTTC; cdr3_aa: CASSKDRSSYNEQFF
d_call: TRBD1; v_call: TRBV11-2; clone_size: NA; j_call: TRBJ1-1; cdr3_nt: TGTGCCAGCAGCCCTGACAGGGGTCGAATCACTGAAGCTTTCTTT; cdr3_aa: CASSPDRGRITEAFF
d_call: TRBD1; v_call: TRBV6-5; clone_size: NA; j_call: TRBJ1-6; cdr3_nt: TGTGCCAGCAGGCTCCACAGGGGGCCCACCCTCCACTTT; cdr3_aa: CASRLHRGPTLHF
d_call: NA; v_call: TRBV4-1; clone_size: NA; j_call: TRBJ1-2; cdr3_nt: TGCGCCAGCAGCCTCGGACAGTCTTCCTATGGCTACACCTTC; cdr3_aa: CASSLGQSSYGYTF
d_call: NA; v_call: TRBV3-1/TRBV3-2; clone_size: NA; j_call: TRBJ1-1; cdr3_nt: TGTGCCAGCGGCCCCCACGAAGGGGGTAGGAGCACTGAAGCTTTCTTT; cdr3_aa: CASGPHEGGRSTEAFF
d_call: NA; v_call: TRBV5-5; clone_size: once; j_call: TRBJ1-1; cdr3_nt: TGTGCCAGCAGCTTGGCCGGAGACACTGAAGCTTTCTTT; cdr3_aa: CASSLAGDTEAFF
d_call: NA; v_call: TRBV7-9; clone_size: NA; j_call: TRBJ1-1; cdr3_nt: TGTGCCAGCAGTCTAAGGTCAGGGCTTGGCACTGAAGCTTTCTTT; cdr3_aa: CASSLRSGLGTEAFF
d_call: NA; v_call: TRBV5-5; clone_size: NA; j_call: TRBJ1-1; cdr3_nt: TGTGCCAGCAGCTTGCAGCCGGGAACTGAAGCTTTCTTT; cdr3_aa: CASSLQPGTEAFF
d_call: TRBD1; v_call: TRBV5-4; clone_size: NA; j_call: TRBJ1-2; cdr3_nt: TGTGCCAGCAGCGGCCGGGACAGGGCGACGCAAGGCTACACCTTC; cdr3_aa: CASSGRDRATQGYTF
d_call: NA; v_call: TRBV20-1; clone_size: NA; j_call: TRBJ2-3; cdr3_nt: TGCAGTGCTAGTGAGGCACCCACCAGCACAGATACGCAGTATTTT; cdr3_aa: CSASEAPTSTDTQYF
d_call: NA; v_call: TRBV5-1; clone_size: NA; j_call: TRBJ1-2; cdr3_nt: TGCGCCAGCAGCTTTGGGGGCGCCGGGAACTATGGCTACACCTTC; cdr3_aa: CASSFGGAGNYGYTF
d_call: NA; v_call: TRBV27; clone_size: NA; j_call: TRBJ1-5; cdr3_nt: TGTGCCAGCGGGCCCAGGGGCTTGATCAATCAGCCCCAGCATTTT; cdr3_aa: CASGPRGLINQPQHF
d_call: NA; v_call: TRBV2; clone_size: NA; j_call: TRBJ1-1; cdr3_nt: TGTGCCAGCATCCCCGCCGGACAAAACACTGAAGCTTTCTTT; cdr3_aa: CASIPAGQNTEAFF
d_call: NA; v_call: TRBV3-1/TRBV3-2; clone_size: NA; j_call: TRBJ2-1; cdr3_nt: TGTGCCAGTGGCCGGAGTGCGGGTGAGCAGTTCTTC; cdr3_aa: CASGRSAGEQFF
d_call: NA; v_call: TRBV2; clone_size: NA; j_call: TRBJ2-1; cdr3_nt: TGTGCCAGCAATACCCCCGGGGAGCAGTTCTTC; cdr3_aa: CASNTPGEQFF
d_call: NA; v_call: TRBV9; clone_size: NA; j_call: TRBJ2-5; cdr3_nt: TGTGCCAGCAGCGCTTTTCCCGGGTCCCCGGAGTACTTC; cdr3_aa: CASSAFPGSPEYF
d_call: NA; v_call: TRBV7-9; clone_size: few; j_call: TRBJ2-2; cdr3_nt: TGTGCCAGCAGCCGCCGGACTCCCCGAGAGAGGGCCGGGGAGCTGTTTTTT; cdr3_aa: CASSRRTPRERAGELFF
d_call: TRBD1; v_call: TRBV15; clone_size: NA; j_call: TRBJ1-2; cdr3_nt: TGTGCCACCAGCAGTTCCCAGGGGGCGCTTAACTATGGCTACACCTTC; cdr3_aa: CATSSSQGALNYGYTF
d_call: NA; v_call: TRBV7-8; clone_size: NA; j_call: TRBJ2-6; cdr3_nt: TGTGCCAGCAGCCCAACAAGTTTCTCTGGGGCCAACGTCCTGACTTTC; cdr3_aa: CASSPTSFSGANVLTF
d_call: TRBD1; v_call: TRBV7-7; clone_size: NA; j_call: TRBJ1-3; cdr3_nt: TGTGCTAGCAGCTTACAGGGGAAGGCACCTGGAAACACCATATATTTT; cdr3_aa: CASSLQGKAPGNTIYF
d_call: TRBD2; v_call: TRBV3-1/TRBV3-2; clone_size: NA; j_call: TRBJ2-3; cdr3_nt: TGTGCCAGCAGCCACAAGCGGGGGATAGACACAGATACGCAGTATTTT; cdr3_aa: CASSHKRGIDTDTQYF
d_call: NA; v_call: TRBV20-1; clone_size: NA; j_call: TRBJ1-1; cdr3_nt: TGCAGGTTACTGAGAAACACTGAAGCTTTCTTT; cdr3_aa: CRLLRNTEAFF
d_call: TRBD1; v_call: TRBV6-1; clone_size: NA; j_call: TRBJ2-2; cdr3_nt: TGTGCCAGCAGTGAGAACAGGGGGGCCACCGGGGAGCTGTTTTTT; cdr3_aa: CASSENRGATGELFF
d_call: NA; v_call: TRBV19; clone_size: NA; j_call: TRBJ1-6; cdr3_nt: TGTGCCAGTAGACAGGACGGTTCCTATAATTCACCCCTCCACTTT; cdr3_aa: CASRQDGSYNSPLHF